This passage covers 8 T cell receptor beta chains from one sample sequenced in a study of blood T cell repertoires in COVID-19. Produced via immunoSEQ multiplex PCR; TCRdb's table is partial and in-frame only. The sample lists 130,000 or so clones, about 88% seen once, with roughly 2.5% in the top ten. The sequenced sample was peripheral blood. These receptors originate from a human donor with COVID-19, enrolled during active disease. The donor label of this sample is uncertain.

The V call is TRBV7-6, the J call TRBJ2-5, with 8 bases aligning to TRBD1. The CDR3 loop spans 14 amino acids. Germline loops: CDR1 SGHVS, CDR2 FNYEAQ. The V segment lost 3 bases and the J segment 4 bases; nucleotides outside the gene matches: 4. CDR3 nucleotide sequence: TGTGCCAGCAGCTTCCCGGGACAGGTAGAGACCCAGTACTTC. Amino acid sequence: CASSFPGQVETQYF. The full variable domain, in which reference TRBV7-6 and TRBJ2-5 provide the parts outside the CDR3, is GAGVSQSPRYKVTKRGQDVALRCDPISGHVSLYWYRQALGQGPEFLTYFNYEAQQDKSGLPNDRFSAERPEGSISTLTIQRTEQRDSAMYRCASSFPGQVETQYFGPGTRLLVL.

V usage is TRBV13 and J usage is TRBJ1-4; no firm D call. The CDR3 totals 15 residues. Germline assignment: CDR1 PRHDT and CDR2 FYEKMQ (reference sequence). V lost 1 base, J lost 4 bases, and 10 bases lay in between. CDR3 bases: TGTGCCAGCAGCTTAGCAGGCAGACGTAATGAAAAACTGTTTTTT. This sequence encodes CASSLAGRRNEKLFF.

The chain carries TRBV7-3 and TRBJ1-1; D is undetermined. Trimming took 5 bases from V and 1 from J, leaving 8 bases between them. This CDR3 has 13 residues. CDR1 SGHTA and CDR2 FQGTGA come from the germline V gene. CDR3 nucleotide sequence: TGTGCCAGCAGCCCACCCGGGAACACTGAAGCTTTCTTT. This gives the protein CASSPPGNTEAFF.

This sequence joins TRBV21-1 and TRBJ1-1; the table's D gene call, TRBD1, was not cross checked with the DNA. TRBV21-1 is a known pseudogene. The CDR3 runs 20 residues. CDR3 residues: CASRVSYFFKGQRLNTEAFF. The CDR3 DNA reads TGTGCCAGCAGAGTCTCTTACTTCTTTAAGGGACAGCGATTGAACACTGAAGCTTTCTTT.

The chain has TRBV7-3 and TRBJ2-1, with D possibly TRBD1 on 5 matching bases. In germline, CDR1 is SGHTA, CDR2 FQGTGA. V shed 3 bases and J shed 9 bases, with 15 bases lying between them. This CDR3 has 14 residues. CDR3 sequence (DNA): TGTGCCAGCAGCTTCAACTCCCCGACAGTTGAGCAGTTCTTC. It codes for CASSFNSPTVEQFF.

The chain uses TRBV10-2 and TRBJ1-3; 7 bases match TRBD1. This CDR3 region has 15 residues. The ends lost 2 bases at V and 3 bases at J; junction bases unmatched: 4. CDR1 and CDR2 from the germline V gene are WSHSY and SAAADI. DNA of the CDR3: TGCGCCAGCAGTGAGAGGGGGCGAGGTGGAAACACCATATATTTT. This gives the protein CASSERGRGGNTIYF.

The chain couples TRBV10-3 to TRBJ2-6, with 10 bases aligning to TRBD1. Germline loops: CDR1 ENHRY, CDR2 SYGVKD. The ends lost 6 bases at V and 2 bases at J; junction bases unmatched: 4. The CDR3 has 16 amino acids. CDR3 DNA sequence: TGTGCCATCAGCCGGGACAGGGGAACTGGGGCCAACGTCCTGACTTTC. It translates to CAISRDRGTGANVLTF.

The J gene is TRBJ2-5, the V gene TRBV30; 7 nucleotides align to TRBD1. The V segment lost 0 bases and the J segment 5 bases; nucleotides outside the gene matches: 6. This CDR3 has 14 residues. CDR1 GTSNPN and CDR2 SVGIG come from the germline V gene (reference sequence). CDR3 sequence reads: CAWSVLRGQETQYF. The CDR3 nucleotides read TGTGCCTGGAGTGTACTTAGGGGGCAGGAGACCCAGTACTTC.